These 23 T cell receptor beta chains were sequenced from one sample in a study of cytomegalovirus exposure and HLA in healthy donors. A multiplex PCR was run with 60 Vbeta primers and 13 Jbeta primers. Profiled with immunoSEQ multiplex PCR; TCRdb holds only in-frame clones, not every one. The sample yields around 140,000 clones, approximately 80% seen once. Sequenced input: PBMCs. The receptors stem from a male donor in good health and CMV-seronegative.

The V gene is TRBV29-1, the J gene TRBJ1-2, with D possibly matching TRBD1 (6 bases). V was shortened by 7 bases and J by 4 bases, with 22 bases between the two germline ends. The germline gives CDR1 SQVTM, CDR2 ANQGSEA. The CDR3 is 15 amino acids. The CDR3 here is CSADLGGGQGYGYTF. CDR3 bases: TGCAGCGCCGATTTAGGCGGGGGGCAAGGCTATGGCTACACCTTC.

This clone was seen only once. The V call is TRBV7-3, the J call TRBJ1-1; D gene unclear. Germline lookup yields CDR1 SGHTA and CDR2 FQGTGA. The V end lost 5 bases, the J end lost 3 bases, and 10 bases lay between the germline ends. The CDR3 runs 13 residues. DNA of the CDR3: TGTGCCAGCAGCCCCACCGGTGACACTGAAGCTTTCTTT. Translating it yields CASSPTGDTEAFF. Using reference TRBV7-3 and TRBJ1-1 for the parts outside the CDR3, the full variable domain is GAGVSQTPSNKVTEKGKYVELRCDPISGHTALYWYRQSLGQGPEFLIYFQGTGAADDSGLPNDRFFAVRPEGSVSTLKIQRTERGDSAVYLCASSPTGDTEAFFGQGTRLTVV.

The chain is built from TRBV27 and TRBJ2-7; 7 nucleotides align to TRBD1. This CDR3 has 14 residues. With V trimmed by 7 bases and J by 3 bases, 9 bases remained unmatched. Germline CDR1 MNHEY, CDR2 SMNVEV (reference sequence). The CDR3 sequence: CASNTLTGDYEQYF. CDR3 coding DNA: TGTGCCAGCAACACGCTAACAGGGGACTACGAGCAGTACTTC.

The sample holds a few counts of this clone. The V gene is TRBV7-8, the J gene TRBJ2-5; D is possibly TRBD2 (5 bases). This CDR3 spans 15 amino acids. Germline V gives CDR1 SGHVS, CDR2 FQNEAQ. With 1 base removed from V and 1 base from J, the gap between germline ends came to 10 bases. The CDR3, as DNA: TGTGCCAGCAGCTTAGTCCCTAGCATCCAAGAGACCCAGTACTTC. Protein sequence: CASSLVPSIQETQYF.

The CDR3 nucleotides read TGTGCCAGTAGTATCTGGCGAGGGACTGGAAACACCATATATTTT. This gives the protein CASSIWRGTGNTIYF. The J gene is TRBJ1-3, the V gene TRBV19, with D uncertain. Trimming removed 3 bases at V and 2 bases at J, with 11 bases between. CDR1 is LNHDA, CDR2 SQIVND, per germline (reference sequence). The CDR3 is 15 amino acids.

The CDR3 DNA is TGTGCCAGCAGTGTCGGGTACAATGAGCAGTTCTTC. Translated: CASSVGYNEQFF. V is TRBV2 and J is TRBJ2-1, with unresolved D. The CDR3 has 12 residues. V was cut by 4 bases and J by 4 bases, with 5 bases left in between. Germline V gives CDR1 SNHLY, CDR2 FYNNEI.

The CDR3 DNA sequence: TGCGCCAGCAGCATGGGACTAGCGGGAGGCCGGAAGACCTACGAGCAGTACTTC. Residues: CASSMGLAGGRKTYEQYF. The gene calls are TRBV5-1 and TRBJ2-7, with 15 bases fitting TRBD2. This CDR3 has 18 residues. V gave up 4 bases and J gave up 2 bases; unmatched junction bases: 10. Germline values: CDR1 SGHRS, CDR2 YFSETQ. Full variable domain (missing parts from reference TRBV5-1 and TRBJ2-7): KAGVTQTPRYLIKTRGQQVTLSCSPISGHRSVSWYQQTPGQGLQFLFEYFSETQRNKGNFPGRFSGRQFSNSRSEMNVSTLELGDSALYLCASSMGLAGGRKTYEQYFGPGTRLTVT.

The J gene is TRBJ2-3, the V gene TRBV6-1; D perhaps matches TRBD1 (6 bases). The length of the CDR3 is 14 residues. V was trimmed by 5 bases and J by 2 bases, leaving 11 bases between them. Germline-derived CDR1 and CDR2 are MNHNS and SASEGT. CDR3 amino acids: CASSSGAVTDTQYF. CDR3 nucleotides: TGTGCCAGCAGTTCAGGGGCCGTCACAGATACGCAGTATTTT.

The chain carries TRBV28 and TRBJ1-5, with D unresolved. Trimming removed 6 bases from V and 1 base from J, with 19 bases in between. This CDR3 has 17 residues. Germline V gene data show CDR1 as MDHEN and CDR2 as SYDVKM. The DNA of the CDR3 is TGTGCCAGCAGCTCCCCGGTGGGCGTCGGAAGCAATCAGCCCCAGCATTTT. This translates into CASSSPVGVGSNQPQHF.

The chain employs TRBV19 and TRBJ2-3; 8 bases line up with TRBD1. The trim removed 3 bases at V and 6 bases at J, leaving 8 bases unmatched. Germline V gives CDR1 LNHDA, CDR2 SQIVND (reference sequence). The CDR3 is 15 amino acids. CDR3 sequence reads: CASSIIGQGVDTQYF. CDR3 nucleotides: TGTGCCAGTAGTATTATTGGACAGGGTGTTGATACGCAGTATTTT. Full variable domain (outside the CDR3, taken from reference TRBV19 and TRBJ2-3): DGGITQSPKYLFRKEGQNVTLSCEQNLNHDAMYWYRQDPGQGLRLIYYSQIVNDFQKGDIAEGYSVSREKKESFPLTVTSAQKNPTAFYLCASSIIGQGVDTQYFGPGTRLTVL.

CDR3 region: CASSAQGAGANVLTF. CDR3 in DNA: TGTGCCAGCAGCGCACAGGGGGCTGGGGCCAACGTCCTGACTTTC. This sequence joins TRBV9 and TRBJ2-6, with 8 positions matching TRBD1. This CDR3 region has 15 residues. The ends lost 3 bases at V and 2 bases at J; junction bases unmatched: 1. Germline lookup yields CDR1 SGDLS and CDR2 YYNGEE. The full variable domain, in which reference TRBV9 and TRBJ2-6 provide the parts outside the CDR3, is DSGVTQTPKHLITATGQRVTLRCSPRSGDLSVYWYQQSLDQGLQFLIQYYNGEERAKGNILERFSAQQFPDLHSELNLSSLELGDSALYFCASSAQGAGANVLTFGAGSRLTVL.

J is TRBJ1-5 and V is TRBV6-6, with 8 nucleotides matching TRBD1. The V segment lost 6 bases and the J segment 5 bases; nucleotides outside the gene matches: 9. Germline assignment: CDR1 MNHNY and CDR2 SVGAGI (reference sequence). The CDR3 contains 15 residues. The CDR3 region is CASREARQGYQPQHF. The CDR3 DNA reads TGTGCCAGCAGGGAGGCCCGACAGGGGTATCAGCCCCAGCATTTT.

The chain recombines TRBV10-2 with TRBJ1-2; the D gene is possibly TRBD1 (6 bases). V shed 3 bases and J shed 2 bases, with 19 bases lying between them. This CDR3 has 17 residues. Germline V gene data show CDR1 as WSHSY and CDR2 as SAAADI. The CDR3 sequence is CASSESLRGALNYGYTF. CDR3 nucleotide sequence: TGCGCCAGCAGTGAATCCTTACGGGGGGCCCTAAACTATGGCTACACCTTC.

J is TRBJ2-5 and V is TRBV5-1, with unresolved D. The CDR3 consists of 12 residues. Germline V gene lookup returns CDR1 SGHRS and CDR2 YFSETQ. Trimming took off 0 bases at V and 5 bases at J, with 5 bases between the two ends. The DNA of the CDR3 is TGCGCCAGCAGCTTGGCCCTTGAGACCCAGTACTTC. Its translation: CASSLALETQYF.

This clone was picked up one time. In DNA, the CDR3 is TGTGCCACTACGACAGGCCTCGAGCAGTACTTC. Its translation is CATTTGLEQYF. The chain employs TRBV10-3 and TRBJ2-7; TRBD1 might be the D (6 bases). CDR3 size: 11 residues. V lost 10 bases and J 6 bases, leaving 13 bases between the germline ends. Looked up from germline, CDR1 is ENHRY and CDR2 is SYGVKD.

This clone was counted a few times. The chain employs TRBV4-1 and TRBJ2-7; D is unclear. The germline V and J ends were trimmed by 4 bases and 0 bases, with 7 bases remaining between them. CDR1 and CDR2 (germline): MGHRA, YSYEKL. This CDR3 contains 13 residues. The chain's CDR3 is CASSPPSSYEQYF. The CDR3 DNA reads TGCGCCAGCAGCCCTCCTAGCTCCTACGAGCAGTACTTC.

In its sample, this clone was seen a few times. Here the CDR3 DNA reads TGTGCCTGGAGTGTAAGAACAGCTTATCAGCCCCAGCATTTT. Translation: CAWSVRTAYQPQHF. The chain carries TRBV30 and TRBJ1-5; D gene ambiguous. The ends were cut back, 0 bases at V and 5 bases at J, with 11 bases in the middle. This CDR3 region has 14 residues. The germline gives CDR1 GTSNPN, CDR2 SVGIG (reference sequence).

The chain employs TRBV7-2 and TRBJ2-3, with 7 bases aligning to TRBD1. With 6 bases clipped from V and 4 bases from J, the junction kept 4 bases outside the gene matches. Germline CDR1 SGHTA, CDR2 FQGNSA. The CDR3 runs 13 residues. The CDR3 sequence: CASSSQGADTQYF. CDR3 nucleotide sequence: TGTGCCAGCAGTTCCCAGGGGGCAGATACGCAGTATTTT.

This chain connects TRBV6-5 to TRBJ1-4; TRBD1 aligns across 9 bases. Germline CDR1 MNHEY, CDR2 SVGAGI. Trimming at V came to 10 bases and at J to 8 bases, leaving 14 bases not matched to a gene. This CDR3 is 15 amino acids long. The CDR3 nucleotides read TGTGCCACCCAAAAACAGGGGGCTTTGGACGAAAAACTGTTTTTT. It translates to CATQKQGALDEKLFF.

This rearrangement joins TRBV11-3 to TRBJ2-1, with TRBD1 matching 10 bases. The length of the CDR3 is 15 residues. The ends lost 5 bases at V and 7 bases at J; junction bases unmatched: 8. Germline V gene data show CDR1 as SGHNT and CDR2 as YENEEA. The CDR3 region is CASSPRQGARNEQFF. In nucleotides, the CDR3 is TGTGCCAGCAGCCCACGACAGGGGGCGAGGAATGAGCAGTTCTTC.

This clone was found once. V gene TRBV11-2 combines with J gene TRBJ1-3; D is possibly TRBD1 (6 bases). This CDR3 is 16 amino acids long. Germline-derived CDR1 and CDR2 are SGHAT and FQNNGV. Trimming left V 7 bases short and J 3 bases short, with 19 bases between. In DNA form, the CDR3 reads TGTGCCAGCACCCGAGTAGGGGGATTTGGTGGAAACACCATATATTTT. It specifies CASTRVGGFGGNTIYF.

This clone came up a few times. The chain carries TRBV5-4 and TRBJ1-4, with 8 bases identical to TRBD1. The V segment lost 3 bases and the J segment 5 bases; nucleotides outside the gene matches: 9. The CDR3 contains 16 residues. The germline V gene has CDR1 SGHNT and CDR2 YYREEE (reference sequence). The CDR3 sequence: CASSSGGQGGNEKLFF. The CDR3 coding sequence is TGTGCCAGCAGCTCAGGAGGACAGGGAGGAAATGAAAAACTGTTTTTT.

This clone has more than one count but fewer than ten. The rearrangement uses TRBV9 and TRBJ2-7; 10 nucleotides align to TRBD2. In germline, CDR1 is SGDLS, CDR2 YYNGEE. The CDR3 totals 15 residues. Trimming at V came to 0 bases and at J to 7 bases, leaving 7 bases not matched to a gene. As DNA, the CDR3 is TGTGCCAGCAGCGTAGGGGGTACTAGCGGGGATGAGCAGTACTTC. Translation: CASSVGGTSGDEQYF.